Following are 5 T cell receptor beta chains from one sample sequenced in a study of cytotoxic CD8 clonotypes in ibrutinib-treated CLL. Method: immunoSEQ multiplex PCR; TCRdb's copy keeps in-frame clones and lacks some. The profile covers 160,000 or so clones, with nearly 90% appearing a single time and around 3.1% taken by the ten largest. Sequenced here: PBMCs, sampled at disease progression, from a patient treated with ibrutinib. The receptor set was obtained from a human donor with chronic lymphocytic leukemia.

This chain uses TRBV18 with TRBJ2-2; D unclear. Trimming cost V 3 bases and J 7 bases, with 6 bases left between them. The CDR3 covers 12 residues. Germline V gene sequence: CDR1 KGHSH, CDR2 LQKENI. CDR3 in DNA: TGTGCCAGCTCACCTGAGAGCGGGGAGCTGTTTTTT. Translation: CASSPESGELFF.

The chain combines TRBV19 with TRBJ2-1; unclear D gene. CDR1 and CDR2 (germline): LNHDA, SQIVND (reference sequence). The CDR3 has 13 residues. The ends were cut back, 11 bases at V and 5 bases at J, with 16 bases in the middle. The CDR3 DNA sequence: TGTGCCGGGTTTGTGGGTAGGAACAATGAGCAGTTCTTC. This sequence encodes CAGFVGRNNEQFF. Based on the CDR3 plus reference TRBV19 and TRBJ2-1, the full variable domain is DGGITQSPKYLFRKEGQNVTLSCEQNLNHDAMYWYRQDPGQGLRLIYYSQIVNDFQKGDIAEGYSVSREKKESFPLTVTSAQKNPTAFYLCAGFVGRNNEQFFGPGTRLTVL.

This sequence joins TRBV28 and TRBJ2-7; D is perhaps TRBD1 (6 bases). Germline CDR1 is MDHEN and CDR2 is SYDVKM. CDR3 size: 15 residues. The ends were cut back, 6 bases at V and 1 base at J, with 16 bases in the middle. Here the CDR3 reads CASRSTGLKSYEQYF. In DNA, the CDR3 is TGTGCCAGCAGATCGACAGGATTAAAATCCTACGAGCAGTACTTC.

The rearrangement joins TRBV27 to TRBJ1-5, with D possibly TRBD1 on 6 matching bases. The CDR3 loop spans 17 amino acids. Trimming took off 6 bases at V and 7 bases at J, with 25 bases between the two ends. Germline V gives CDR1 MNHEY, CDR2 SMNVEV (reference sequence). CDR3 bases: TGTGCCAGCAGCCCTCTGTCTGGGGGCCAGGAGAGCCAGCCCCAGCATTTT. Its translation: CASSPLSGGQESQPQHF.

The chain carries TRBV29-1 and TRBJ2-5; D call uncertain. Germline loops: CDR1 SQVTM, CDR2 ANQGSEA. This CDR3 spans 13 amino acids. Trimming took off 6 bases at V and 4 bases at J, with 15 bases between the two ends. The CDR3 DNA reads TGCAGCGTGATCCCGGACGGACGAGAGACCCAGTACTTC. This encodes CSVIPDGRETQYF.